This T cell receptor beta chain derives from a study of tumour-infiltrating T cells in Burkitt lymphoma (dated by TCRdb to 2020 to 2022). General notes on the study: All epidemiological subtypes of Burkitt lymphoma were represented among the approximately 86 patients who made up the cohort. Clinical outcome was correlated with TCR repertoire data, and overall and progression-free survival were found to be predicted by productive clonality independently of established prognosticators, including age at diagnosis. On the study overall, not on this receptor specifically: Several public clonotypes were found to be shared across numerous Burkitt lymphoma patients, which suggests a shared tumour neoantigen selection that is absent from diffuse large B-cell lymphoma.

CDR1 and CDR2 (MNHEY, SMNVEV) derive from the germline V gene (reference sequence). There are 11 amino acids in the CDR3, from cysteine to phenylalanine inclusive. The only DNA kept is the CDR3, 33 bases in frame from the first base. The trim is 4 bases for V and 8 bases for J, with a gap of 6 bases between the germline ends. Receptors were amplified or captured by the immunoSEQ multiplex PCR assay. TCRdb retrieved this table from immuneACCESS and kept in-frame rearrangements only. Not all clones are present; in checked studies, unresolved V genes account for under half, and no reason is known for the remainder. The sample has about 510 clones on record, 15% to 20% of them singletons. The ten largest account for 74% of the sample. As regards this clone: The target of this receptor is not known. No much larger clonotype is one base removed from it; base qualities were not supplied.

This TCR was recovered from a human donor with Burkitt lymphoma. Sequencing was carried out using tumor tissue. Recombination linked TRBV27 to TRBJ2-1; D gene: possibly TRBD2, on 5 matching bases. The nucleotide sequence is TGTGCCAGCAGTTGGGGAGATGAGCAGTTCTTC. This translates into CASSWGDEQFF.